This T cell receptor (beta chain) was obtained from a study of blood T cell repertoires in COVID-19. Background on the study: Sources were T cells, B-cell-depleted T cells, or PBMCs; the material itself was cDNA or gDNA.

Authors' methods: The authors estimated nucleated cell counts from reference gene primer amplification. Only in-frame clones appear in the TCRdb table, and some are missing; sequencing was by immunoSEQ multiplex PCR. V, J and clone size are taken as reported in that table, and D and trimming were inferred from the DNA itself. The sample carries more than 75,000 clones, around 90% recorded once. Trimming left V 0 bases short and J 0 bases short, with 7 bases between. The length of the CDR3 is 14 residues. CDR1 and CDR2 from the germline V gene are SGDLS and YYNGEE. The specimen was peripheral blood. V and J are TRBV9 and TRBJ2-7; TRBD2 might be the D (6 bases). The origin of this receptor is a woman of 80 years or more with acute or convalescent COVID-19. CDR3 in amino acids: CASSVGGDSYEQYF. CDR3 nucleotides: TGTGCCAGCAGCGTAGGGGGGGACTCCTACGAGCAGTACTTC.